This T cell receptor beta chain emerged from a study of read filtering for tumor transcriptome and immune sequencing. A note on this clonotype: The junction and the germline gene differ at one end; a read error may be behind it.

The library was built from around 0.4 ug RNA with molecular barcoded adaptors for alpha/delta and beta/gamma chains. TCRdb reprocessed the reads via MiXCR and lists one record per CDR3 protein. The sample shows under 80,000 distinct CDR3 sequences, under 20% of them seen only once. Sequencing input: a population of CD138-negative cells sorted from bone marrow. This sequence was found in a donor aged 40 or over with multiple myeloma.

The CDR3 reads CSVGGQGSSHEQYF. The CDR3 DNA is TGCAGCGTGGGGGGGCAGGGAAGCTCCCACGAGCAGTACTTC. The chain links TRBV29-1 to TRBJ2-7; perhaps TRBD2 as D (7 bases). There are 14 residues in the CDR3. CDR1 and CDR2 (germline): SQVTM, ANQGSEA.